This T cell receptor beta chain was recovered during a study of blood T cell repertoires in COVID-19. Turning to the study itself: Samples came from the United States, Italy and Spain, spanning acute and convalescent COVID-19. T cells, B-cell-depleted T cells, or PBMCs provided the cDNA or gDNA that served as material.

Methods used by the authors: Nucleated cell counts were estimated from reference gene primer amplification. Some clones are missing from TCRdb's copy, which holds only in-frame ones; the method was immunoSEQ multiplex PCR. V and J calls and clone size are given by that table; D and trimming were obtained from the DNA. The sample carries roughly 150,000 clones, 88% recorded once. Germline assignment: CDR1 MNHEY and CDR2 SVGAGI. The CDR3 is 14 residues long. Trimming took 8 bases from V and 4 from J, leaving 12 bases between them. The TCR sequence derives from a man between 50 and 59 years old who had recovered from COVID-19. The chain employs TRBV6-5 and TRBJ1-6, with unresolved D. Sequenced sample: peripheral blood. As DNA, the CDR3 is TGTGCCAGCGGAGAGGGATTTTATAATTCACCCCTCCACTTT. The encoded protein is CASGEGFYNSPLHF.